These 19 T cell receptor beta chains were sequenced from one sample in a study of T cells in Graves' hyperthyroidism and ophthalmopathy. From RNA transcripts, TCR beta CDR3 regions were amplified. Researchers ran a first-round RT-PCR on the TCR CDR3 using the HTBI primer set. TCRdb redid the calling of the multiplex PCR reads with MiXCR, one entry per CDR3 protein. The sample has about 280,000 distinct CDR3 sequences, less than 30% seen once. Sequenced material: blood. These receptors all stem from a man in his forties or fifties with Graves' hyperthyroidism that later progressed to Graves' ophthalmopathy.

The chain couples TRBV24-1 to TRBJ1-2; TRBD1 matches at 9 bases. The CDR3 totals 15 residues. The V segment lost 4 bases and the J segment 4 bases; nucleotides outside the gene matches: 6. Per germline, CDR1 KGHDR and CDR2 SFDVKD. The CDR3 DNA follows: TGTGCCACCAGTGACTGGACAGGGGAACGCTATGGCTACACCTTC. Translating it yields CATSDWTGERYGYTF.

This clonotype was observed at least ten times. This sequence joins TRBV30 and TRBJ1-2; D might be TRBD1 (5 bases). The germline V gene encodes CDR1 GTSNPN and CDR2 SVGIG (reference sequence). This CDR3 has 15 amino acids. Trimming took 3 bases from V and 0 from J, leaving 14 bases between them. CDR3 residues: CAWRGGSGPNYGYTF. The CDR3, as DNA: TGTGCCTGGAGGGGGGGGTCCGGCCCTAACTATGGCTACACCTTC. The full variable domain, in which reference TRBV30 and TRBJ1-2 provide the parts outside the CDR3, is SQTIHQWPATLVQPVGSPLSLECTVEGTSNPNLYWYRQAAGRGLQLLFYSVGIGQISSEVPQNLSASRPQDRQFILSSKKLLLSDSGFYLCAWRGGSGPNYGYTFGSGTRLTVV.

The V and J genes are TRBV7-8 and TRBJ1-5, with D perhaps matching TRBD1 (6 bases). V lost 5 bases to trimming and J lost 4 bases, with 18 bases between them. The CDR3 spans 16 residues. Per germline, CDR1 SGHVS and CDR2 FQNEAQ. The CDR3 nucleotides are TGTGCCAGCAGCCGAATCAGGGGCCAGGCAAATCAGCCCCAGCATTTT. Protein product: CASSRIRGQANQPQHF.

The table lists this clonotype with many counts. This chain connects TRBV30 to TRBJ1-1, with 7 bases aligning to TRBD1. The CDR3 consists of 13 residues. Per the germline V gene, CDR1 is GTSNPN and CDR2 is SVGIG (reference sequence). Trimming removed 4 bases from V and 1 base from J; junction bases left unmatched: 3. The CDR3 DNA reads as TGTGCCTGGACGGGACAGTCGAACACTGAAGCTTTCTTT. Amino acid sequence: CAWTGQSNTEAFF.

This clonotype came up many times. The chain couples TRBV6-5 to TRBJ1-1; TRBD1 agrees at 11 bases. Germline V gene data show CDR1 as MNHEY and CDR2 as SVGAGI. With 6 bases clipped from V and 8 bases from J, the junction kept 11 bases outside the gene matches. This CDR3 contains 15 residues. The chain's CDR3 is CASRRQSGTGGEAFF. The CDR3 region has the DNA TGTGCCAGCAGGCGACAGTCCGGGACAGGGGGGGAAGCTTTCTTT.

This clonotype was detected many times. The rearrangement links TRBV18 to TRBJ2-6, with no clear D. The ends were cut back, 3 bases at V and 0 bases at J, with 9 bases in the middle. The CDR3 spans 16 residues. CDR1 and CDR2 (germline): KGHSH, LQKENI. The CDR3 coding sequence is TGTGCCAGCTCACCCTACAGCCTCTCTGGGGCCAACGTCCTGACTTTC. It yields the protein CASSPYSLSGANVLTF.

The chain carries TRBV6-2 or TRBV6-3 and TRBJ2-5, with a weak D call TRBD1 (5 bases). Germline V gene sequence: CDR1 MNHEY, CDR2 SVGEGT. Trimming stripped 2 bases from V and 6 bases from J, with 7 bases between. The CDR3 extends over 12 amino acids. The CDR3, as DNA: TGTGCCAGCAGTTACCAGGGTCAGACCCAGTACTTC. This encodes CASSYQGQTQYF.

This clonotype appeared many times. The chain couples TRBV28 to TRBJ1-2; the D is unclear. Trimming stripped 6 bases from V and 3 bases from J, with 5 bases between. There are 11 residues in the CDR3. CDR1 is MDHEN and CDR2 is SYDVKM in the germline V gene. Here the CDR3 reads CASRSHYGYTF. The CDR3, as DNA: TGTGCCAGCAGATCTCACTATGGCTACACCTTC.

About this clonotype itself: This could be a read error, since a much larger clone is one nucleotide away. Written as DNA, the CDR3 is TGTGGCAGCAGCCAAGATCCGGGGGGGTATGGCTACACCTTC. It is translated as CGSSQDPGGYGYTF. The J gene is TRBJ1-2, the V gene TRBV3-1; D perhaps matches TRBD1 (5 bases). This CDR3 contains 14 residues. Germline lookup yields CDR1 LGHDT and CDR2 YNNKEL (reference sequence).

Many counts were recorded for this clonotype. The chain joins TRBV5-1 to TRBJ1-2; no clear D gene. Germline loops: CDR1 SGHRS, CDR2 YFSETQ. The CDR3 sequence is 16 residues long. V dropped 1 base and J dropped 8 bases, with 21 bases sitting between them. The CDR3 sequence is CASSLSGVGVSVGYTF. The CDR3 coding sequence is TGCGCCAGCAGCTTGTCCGGAGTCGGTGTGAGTGTAGGCTACACCTTC.

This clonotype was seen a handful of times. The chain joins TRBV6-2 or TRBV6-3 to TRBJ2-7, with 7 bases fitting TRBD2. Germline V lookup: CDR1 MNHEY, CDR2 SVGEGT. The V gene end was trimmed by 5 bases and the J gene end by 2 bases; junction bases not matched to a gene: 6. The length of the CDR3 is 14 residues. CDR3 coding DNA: TGTGCCAGCAGTCCCCGACTAGCTGCCTACGAGCAGTACTTC. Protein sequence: CASSPRLAAYEQYF.

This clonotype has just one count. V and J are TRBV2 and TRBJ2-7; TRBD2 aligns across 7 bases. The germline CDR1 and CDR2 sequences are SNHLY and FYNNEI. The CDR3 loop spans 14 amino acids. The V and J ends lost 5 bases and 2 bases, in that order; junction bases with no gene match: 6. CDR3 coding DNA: TGTGCCAGCAGTCTTCGACTAGCCACCTACGAGCAGTACTTC. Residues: CASSLRLATYEQYF.

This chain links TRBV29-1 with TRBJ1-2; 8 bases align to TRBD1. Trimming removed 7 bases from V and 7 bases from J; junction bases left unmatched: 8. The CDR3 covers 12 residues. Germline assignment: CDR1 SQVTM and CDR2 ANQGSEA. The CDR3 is CSARTGTVGYTF. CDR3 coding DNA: TGCAGCGCCAGGACAGGGACGGTTGGCTACACCTTC.

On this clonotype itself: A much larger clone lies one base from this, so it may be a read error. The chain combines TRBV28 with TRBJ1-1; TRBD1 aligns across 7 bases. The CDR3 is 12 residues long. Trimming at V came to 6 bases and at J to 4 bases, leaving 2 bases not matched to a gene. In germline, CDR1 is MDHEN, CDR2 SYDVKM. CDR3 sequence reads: CASRRGLTEAFF. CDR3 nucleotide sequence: TGTGCCAGCAGGAGGGGGCTCACTGAAGCTTTCTTT.

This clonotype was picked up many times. In DNA, the CDR3 is TGTGCCAGCAGCCAAGTTGGTAGCACCGGGGAGCTGTTTTTT. This gives the protein CASSQVGSTGELFF. The V gene is TRBV14, the J gene TRBJ2-2, with unresolved D. CDR3 size: 14 residues. CDR1 and CDR2 from the germline V gene are SGHDN and FVKESK. With 1 base removed from V and 4 bases from J, the gap between germline ends came to 7 bases. The whole variable domain, remainder taken from reference TRBV14 and TRBJ2-2, is EAGVTQFPSHSVIEKGQTVTLRCDPISGHDNLYWYRRVMGKEIKFLLHFVKESKQDESGMPNNRFLAERTGGTYSTLKVQPAELEDSGVYFCASSQVGSTGELFFGEGSRLTVL.

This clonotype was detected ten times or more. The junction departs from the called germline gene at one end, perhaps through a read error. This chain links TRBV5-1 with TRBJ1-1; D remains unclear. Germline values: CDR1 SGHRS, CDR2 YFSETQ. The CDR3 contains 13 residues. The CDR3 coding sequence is TGTGCCAGCAGCTTAGTAACGAACACTGAAGCTTTCTTT. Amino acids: CASSLVTNTEAFF. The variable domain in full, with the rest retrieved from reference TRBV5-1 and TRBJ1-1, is KAGVTQTPRYLIKTRGQQVTLSCSPISGHRSVSWYQQTPGQGLQFLFEYFSETQRNKGNFPGRFSGRQFSNSRSEMNVSTLELGDSALYLCASSLVTNTEAFFGQGTRLTVV.

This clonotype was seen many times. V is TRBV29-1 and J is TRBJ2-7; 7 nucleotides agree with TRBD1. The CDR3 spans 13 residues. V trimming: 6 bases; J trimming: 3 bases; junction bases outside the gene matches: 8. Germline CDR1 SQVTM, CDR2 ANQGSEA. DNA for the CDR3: TGCAGCGTCGCGTGGGACAGCAACTACGAGCAGTACTTC. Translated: CSVAWDSNYEQYF.

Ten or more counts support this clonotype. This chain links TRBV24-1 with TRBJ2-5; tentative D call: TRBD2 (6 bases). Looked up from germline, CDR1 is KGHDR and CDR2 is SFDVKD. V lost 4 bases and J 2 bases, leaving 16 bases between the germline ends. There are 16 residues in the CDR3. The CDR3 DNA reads TGTGCCACCAGTGACCCAACTAGCATACAGCAAGAGACCCAGTACTTC. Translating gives CATSDPTSIQQETQYF.

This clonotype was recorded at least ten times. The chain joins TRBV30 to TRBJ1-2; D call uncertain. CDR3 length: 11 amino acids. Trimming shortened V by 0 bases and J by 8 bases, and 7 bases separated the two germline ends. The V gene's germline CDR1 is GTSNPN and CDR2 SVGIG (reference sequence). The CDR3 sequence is CAWSVRAGYTF. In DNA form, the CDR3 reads TGTGCCTGGAGTGTAAGGGCGGGCTACACCTTC.